This paragraph covers one T cell receptor beta chain sequence. This record comes from a study of shared clonotypes between healthy human individuals. Study as a whole: CD4 naive cells filled three plates per donor, CD4 memory three, CD8 naive two and CD8 memory one.

Sequencing was at deep level. Original methodology: ImmunoSEQ output held junction-only sequences without quality scores, so filtering differed. Using immunoSEQ multiplex PCR, the repertoire was profiled, and TCRdb retains in-frame clones only, with some absent. The V and J calls and clone size come from that table; D and trimming were worked out from the DNA. Altogether approximately 700,000 clones are present, around four fifths being singletons, with the ten largest covering 1.5% to 2%. Germline values: CDR1 MNHNS, CDR2 SASEGT. Between the trimmed V and J ends, which lost 2 bases and 5 bases, there was a span of 9 bases. The CDR3 is 13 amino acids.

Source material: memory CD4+ T cells sorted from blood. Regarding subset: CD45RA-negative fraction. The rearrangement links TRBV6-1 to TRBJ1-1, with no clear D. This clonotype originated in a woman between 25 and 40 years old in good health. CDR3 region: CASSELGYTEAFF. The CDR3 DNA follows: TGTGCCAGCAGTGAACTGGGTTATACTGAAGCTTTCTTT.